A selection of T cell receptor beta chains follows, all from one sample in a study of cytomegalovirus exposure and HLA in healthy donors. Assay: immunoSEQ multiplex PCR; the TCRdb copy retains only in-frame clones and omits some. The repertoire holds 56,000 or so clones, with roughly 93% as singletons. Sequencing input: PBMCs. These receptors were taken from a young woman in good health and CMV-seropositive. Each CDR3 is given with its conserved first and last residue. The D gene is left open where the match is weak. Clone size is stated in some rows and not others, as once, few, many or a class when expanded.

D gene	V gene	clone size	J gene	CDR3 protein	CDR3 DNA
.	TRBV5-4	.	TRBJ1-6	CASSLNPGIPNSPLHF	TGTGCCAGCAGCCTGAACCCCGGGATCCCGAATTCACCCCTCCACTTT
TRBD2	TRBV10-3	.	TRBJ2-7	CATESGGESYEQYF	TGTGCCACGGAGAGCGGGGGTGAGTCCTACGAGCAGTACTTC
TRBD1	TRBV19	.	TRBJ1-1	CASILRTGMNTEAFF	TGTGCCAGTATCCTAAGGACAGGGATGAACACTGAAGCTTTCTTT
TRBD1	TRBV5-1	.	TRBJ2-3	CASSSGQGSTDTQYF	TGCGCCAGCAGCTCTGGACAGGGGAGCACAGATACGCAGTATTTT
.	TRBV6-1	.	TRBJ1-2	CASSSNGYTF	TGTGCCAGCAGTTCAAATGGCTACACCTTC
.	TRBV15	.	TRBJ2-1	CATSRDPYNEQFF	TGTGCCACCAGCCGGGATCCATACAATGAGCAGTTCTTC
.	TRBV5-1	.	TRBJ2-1	CASSRGGGNNEQFF	TGCGCCAGCAGCCGCGGTGGGGGGAACAATGAGCAGTTCTTC
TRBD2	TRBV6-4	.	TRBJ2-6	CASSETSGGRVGANVLTF	TGTGCCAGCAGTGAGACTAGCGGGGGCCGAGTAGGGGCCAACGTCCTGACTTTC
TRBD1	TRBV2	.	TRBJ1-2	CASRGTAYGYTF	TGTGCCAGCAGGGGGACAGCCTATGGCTACACCTTC
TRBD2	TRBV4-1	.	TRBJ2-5	CASSPRTSGGAQETQYF	TGCGCCAGCAGCCCAAGGACTAGCGGGGGGGCCCAGGAGACCCAGTACTTC
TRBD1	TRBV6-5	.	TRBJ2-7	CASSPGQGKYEQYF	TGTGCCAGCAGCCCGGGACAGGGGAAATACGAGCAGTACTTC
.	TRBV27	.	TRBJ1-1	CASSLGQGPNTEAFF	TGTGCCAGCAGTTTAGGGCAGGGCCCGAACACTGAAGCTTTCTTT
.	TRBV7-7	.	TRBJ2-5	CASSQTLQGQETQYF	TGTGCCAGCAGCCAAACCTTACAGGGACAAGAGACCCAGTACTTC
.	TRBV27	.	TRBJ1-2	CASRLGGLGYGYTF	TGTGCCAGCAGACTCGGGGGATTAGGCTATGGCTACACCTTC
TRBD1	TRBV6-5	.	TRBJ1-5	CASSSGTGNQPQHF	TGTGCCAGCAGTTCCGGGACAGGAAATCAGCCCCAGCATTTT
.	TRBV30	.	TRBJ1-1	CAQSPLTLNTKAFF	TGTGCCCAGTCTCCCTTAACATTGAACACTAAAGCTTTCTTT
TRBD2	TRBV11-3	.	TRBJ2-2	CASSHPRAGVNTGELFF	TGTGCCAGCAGCCACCCTCGAGCGGGGGTTAACACCGGGGAGCTGTTTTTT
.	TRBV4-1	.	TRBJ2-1	CASSQRGSEQFF	TGCGCCAGCAGCCAGCGGGGATCCGAGCAGTTCTTC
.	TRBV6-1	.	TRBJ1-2	CASSEFPRGQAAIDYGYTF	TGTGCCAGCAGTGAATTTCCTAGGGGCCAGGCAGCAATAGACTATGGCTACACCTTC
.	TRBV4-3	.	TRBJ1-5	CASSPGRTERANQPQHF	TGCGCCAGCAGCCCAGGACGGACAGAAAGGGCCAATCAGCCCCAGCATTTT
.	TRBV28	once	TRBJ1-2	CASSLEGRYGYTF	TGTGCCAGCAGTTTGGAGGGAAGGTATGGCTACACCTTC
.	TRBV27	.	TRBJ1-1	CASSDTADHEAFF	TGTGCCAGCAGTGACACAGCGGACCATGAAGCTTTCTTT
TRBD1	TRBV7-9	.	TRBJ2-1	CASSFLSGQGTEQFF	TGTGCCAGCAGCTTTCTATCGGGACAGGGAACTGAGCAGTTCTTC
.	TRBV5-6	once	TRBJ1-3	CASSLGDNTIYF	TGTGCCAGCAGCTTGGGCGATAACACCATATATTTT
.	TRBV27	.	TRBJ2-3	CASSYQPQGDTQYF	TGTGCCAGCAGTTACCAACCTCAGGGAGATACGCAGTATTTT